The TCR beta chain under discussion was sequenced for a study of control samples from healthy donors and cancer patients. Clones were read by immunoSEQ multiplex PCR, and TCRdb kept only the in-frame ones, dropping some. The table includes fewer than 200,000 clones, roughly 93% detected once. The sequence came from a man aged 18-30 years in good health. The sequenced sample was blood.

The CDR3 region has the DNA TGTGCCAGCAGCCAACCCGGGACAGCAACCTACGAGCAGTACTTC. This gives the protein CASSQPGTATYEQYF. V and J are TRBV4-2 and TRBJ2-7; TRBD1 matches at 7 bases. From germline, CDR1 is LGHNA and CDR2 YNFKEQ. This CDR3 spans 15 amino acids. The V gene end was trimmed by 2 bases and the J gene end by 2 bases; junction bases not matched to a gene: 6.